This entry features one T cell receptor beta chain sequence. Its antigen is still unknown. This CDR3 is built from 13 residues. The germline V gene has CDR1 SGHTA and CDR2 FQGNSA. V lost 5 bases and J lost 2, with 7 bases in between. The source of the sample is a study of CD8 T cells in ankylosing spondylitis. Notes on the study in general: Characteristic, it appeared, of ankylosing spondylitis blood was a TCR beta motif of roughly 8 highly homologous variants. Disease-associated clones were reportedly significantly overrepresented in matched ankylosing spondylitis synovial fluid. CD8+ by phenotype, disease-linked clones were relatively rare in peripheral blood.

By quantitative 5'-RACE with molecular barcodes, the TCR beta libraries were made. TCRdb recomputed calls from the 5' RACE reads with MiXCR, one row per CDR3 protein. The sample lists 150,000 or so distinct CDR3 sequences; about 32% were seen once. Material for sequencing was synovial fluid, either unsorted or a sorted T cell fraction (not recorded which). The TCR originated in a male donor with ankylosing spondylitis. The V call is TRBV7-2, the J call TRBJ2-1; D gene unclear. In nucleotides, the CDR3 is TGTGCCAGCAGCCCCCACACCTACAATGAGCAGTTCTTC. It encodes CASSPHTYNEQFF.